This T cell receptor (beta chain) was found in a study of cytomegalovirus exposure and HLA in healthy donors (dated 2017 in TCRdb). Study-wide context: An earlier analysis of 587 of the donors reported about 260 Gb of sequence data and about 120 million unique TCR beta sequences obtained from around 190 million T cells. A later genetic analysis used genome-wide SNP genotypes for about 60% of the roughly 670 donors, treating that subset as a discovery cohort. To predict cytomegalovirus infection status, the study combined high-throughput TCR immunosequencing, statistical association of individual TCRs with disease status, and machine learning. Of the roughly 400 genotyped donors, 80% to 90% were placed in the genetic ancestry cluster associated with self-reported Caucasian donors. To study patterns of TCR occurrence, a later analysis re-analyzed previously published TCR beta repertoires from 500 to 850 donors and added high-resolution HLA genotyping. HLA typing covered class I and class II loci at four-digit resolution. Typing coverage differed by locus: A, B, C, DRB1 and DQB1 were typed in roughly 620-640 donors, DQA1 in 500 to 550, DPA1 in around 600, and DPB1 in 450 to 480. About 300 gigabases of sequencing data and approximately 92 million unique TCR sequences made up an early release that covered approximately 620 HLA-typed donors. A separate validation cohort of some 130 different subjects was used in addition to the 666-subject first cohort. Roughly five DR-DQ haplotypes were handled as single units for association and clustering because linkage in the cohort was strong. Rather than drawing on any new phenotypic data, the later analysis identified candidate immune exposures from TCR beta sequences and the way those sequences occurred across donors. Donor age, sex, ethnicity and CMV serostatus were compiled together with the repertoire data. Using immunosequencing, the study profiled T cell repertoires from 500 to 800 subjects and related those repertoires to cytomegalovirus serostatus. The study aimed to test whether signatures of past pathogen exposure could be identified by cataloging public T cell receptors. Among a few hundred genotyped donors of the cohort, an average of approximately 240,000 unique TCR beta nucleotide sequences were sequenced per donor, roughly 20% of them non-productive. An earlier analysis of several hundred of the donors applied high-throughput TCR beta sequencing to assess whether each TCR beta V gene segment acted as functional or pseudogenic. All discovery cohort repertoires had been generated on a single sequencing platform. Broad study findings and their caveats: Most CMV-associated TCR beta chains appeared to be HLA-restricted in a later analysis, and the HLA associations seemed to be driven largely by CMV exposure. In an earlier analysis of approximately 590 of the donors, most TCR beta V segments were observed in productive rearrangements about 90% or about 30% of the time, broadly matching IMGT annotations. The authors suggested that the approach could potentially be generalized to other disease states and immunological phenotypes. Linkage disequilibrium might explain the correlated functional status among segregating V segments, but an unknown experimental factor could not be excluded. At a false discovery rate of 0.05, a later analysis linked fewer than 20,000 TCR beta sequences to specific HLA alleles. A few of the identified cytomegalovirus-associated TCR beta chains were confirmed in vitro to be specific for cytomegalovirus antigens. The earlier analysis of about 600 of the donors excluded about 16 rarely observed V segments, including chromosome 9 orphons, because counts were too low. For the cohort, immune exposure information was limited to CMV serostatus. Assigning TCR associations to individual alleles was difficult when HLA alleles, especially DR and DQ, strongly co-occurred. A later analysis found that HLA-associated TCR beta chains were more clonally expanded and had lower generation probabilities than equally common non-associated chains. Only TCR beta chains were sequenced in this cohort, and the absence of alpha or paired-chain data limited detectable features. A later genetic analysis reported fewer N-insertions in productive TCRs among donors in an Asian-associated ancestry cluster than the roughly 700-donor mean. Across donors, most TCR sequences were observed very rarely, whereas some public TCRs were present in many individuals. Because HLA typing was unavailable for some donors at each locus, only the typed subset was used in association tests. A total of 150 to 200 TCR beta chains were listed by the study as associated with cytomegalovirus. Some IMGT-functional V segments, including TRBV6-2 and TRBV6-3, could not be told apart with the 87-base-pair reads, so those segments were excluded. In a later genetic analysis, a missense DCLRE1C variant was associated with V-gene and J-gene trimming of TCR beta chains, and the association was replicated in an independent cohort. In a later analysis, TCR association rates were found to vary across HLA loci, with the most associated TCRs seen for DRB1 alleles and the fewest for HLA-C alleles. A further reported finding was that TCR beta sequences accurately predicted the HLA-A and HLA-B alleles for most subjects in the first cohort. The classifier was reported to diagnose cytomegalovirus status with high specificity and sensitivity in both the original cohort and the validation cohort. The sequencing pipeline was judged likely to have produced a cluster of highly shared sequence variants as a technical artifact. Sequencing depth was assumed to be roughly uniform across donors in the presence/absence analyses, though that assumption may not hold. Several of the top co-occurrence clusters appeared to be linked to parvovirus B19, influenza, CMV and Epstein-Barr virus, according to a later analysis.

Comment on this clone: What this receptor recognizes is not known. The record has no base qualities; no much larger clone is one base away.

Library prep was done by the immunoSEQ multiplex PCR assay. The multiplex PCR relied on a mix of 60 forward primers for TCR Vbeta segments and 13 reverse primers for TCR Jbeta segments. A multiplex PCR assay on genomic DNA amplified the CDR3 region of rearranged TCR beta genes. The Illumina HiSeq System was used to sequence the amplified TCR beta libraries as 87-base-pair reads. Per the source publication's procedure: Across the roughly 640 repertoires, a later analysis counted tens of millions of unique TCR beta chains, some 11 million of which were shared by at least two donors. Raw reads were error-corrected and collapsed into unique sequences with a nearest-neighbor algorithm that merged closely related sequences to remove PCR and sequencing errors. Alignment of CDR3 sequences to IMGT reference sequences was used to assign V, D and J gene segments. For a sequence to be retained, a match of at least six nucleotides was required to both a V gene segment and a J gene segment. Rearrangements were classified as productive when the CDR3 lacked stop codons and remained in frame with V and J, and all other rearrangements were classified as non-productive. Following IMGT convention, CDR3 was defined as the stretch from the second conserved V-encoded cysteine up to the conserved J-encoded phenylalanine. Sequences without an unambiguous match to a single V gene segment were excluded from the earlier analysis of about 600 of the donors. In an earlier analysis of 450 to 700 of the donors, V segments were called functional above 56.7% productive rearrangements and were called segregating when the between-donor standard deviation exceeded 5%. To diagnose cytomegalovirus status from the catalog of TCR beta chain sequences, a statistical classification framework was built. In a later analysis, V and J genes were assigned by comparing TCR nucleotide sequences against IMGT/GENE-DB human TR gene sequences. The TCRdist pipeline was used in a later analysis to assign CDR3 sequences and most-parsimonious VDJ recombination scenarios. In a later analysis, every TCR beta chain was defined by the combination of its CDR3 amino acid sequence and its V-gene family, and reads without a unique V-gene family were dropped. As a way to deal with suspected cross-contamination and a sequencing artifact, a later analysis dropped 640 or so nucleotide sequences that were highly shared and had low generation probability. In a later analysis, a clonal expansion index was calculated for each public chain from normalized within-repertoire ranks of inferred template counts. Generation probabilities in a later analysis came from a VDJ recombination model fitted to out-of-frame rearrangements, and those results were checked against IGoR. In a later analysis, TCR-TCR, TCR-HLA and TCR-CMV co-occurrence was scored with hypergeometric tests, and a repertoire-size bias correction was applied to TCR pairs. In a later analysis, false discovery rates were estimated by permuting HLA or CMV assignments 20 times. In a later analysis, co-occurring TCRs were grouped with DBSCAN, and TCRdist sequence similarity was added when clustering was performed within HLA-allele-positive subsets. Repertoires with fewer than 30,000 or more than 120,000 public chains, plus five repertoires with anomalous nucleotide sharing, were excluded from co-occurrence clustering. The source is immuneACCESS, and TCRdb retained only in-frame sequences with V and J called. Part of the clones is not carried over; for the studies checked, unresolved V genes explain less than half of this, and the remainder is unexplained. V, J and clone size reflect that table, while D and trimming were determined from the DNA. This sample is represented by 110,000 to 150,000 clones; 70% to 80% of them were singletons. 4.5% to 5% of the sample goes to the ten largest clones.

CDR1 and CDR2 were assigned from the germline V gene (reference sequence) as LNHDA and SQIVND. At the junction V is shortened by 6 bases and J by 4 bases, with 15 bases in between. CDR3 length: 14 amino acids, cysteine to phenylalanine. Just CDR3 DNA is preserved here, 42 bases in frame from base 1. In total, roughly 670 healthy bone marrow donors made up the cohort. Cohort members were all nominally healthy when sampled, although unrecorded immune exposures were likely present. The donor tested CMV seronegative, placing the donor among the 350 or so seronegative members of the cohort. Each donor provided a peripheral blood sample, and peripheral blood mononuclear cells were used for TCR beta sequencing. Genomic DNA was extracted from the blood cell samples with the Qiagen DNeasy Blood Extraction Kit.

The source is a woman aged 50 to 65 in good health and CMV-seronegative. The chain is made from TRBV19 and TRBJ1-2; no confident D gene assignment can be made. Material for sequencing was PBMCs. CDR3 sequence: CASSQQALGYGYTF. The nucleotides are TGTGCCAGTAGCCAGCAGGCTCTCGGCTATGGCTACACCTTC.